The following is a T cell receptor beta chain sequence with its context. The antigen remains undetermined. The CDR3 runs 15 residues. CDR1 MDHEN and CDR2 SYDVKM come from the germline V gene. V trimming: 7 bases; J trimming: 7 bases; junction bases outside the gene matches: 9. These data belong to a study of T cell responses to AZD1222 COVID-19 vaccine. Whole-study results and caveats: Following two doses of AZD1222, Spike-specific TCR breadth and depth rose. Per reports, nearly half of all spike-specific TCRs target regions that are unmutated in variants. It should be noted that donors were predominantly white British and more often female, and clonal diversity was possibly underestimated.

Only in-frame clones appear in the TCRdb table, and some are missing; sequencing was by immunoSEQ multiplex PCR. The sample yields 150,000 to 200,000 clones, approximately 94% seen once. V and J are TRBV28 and TRBJ2-7; 14 bases are shared with TRBD2. The input for sequencing was peripheral blood, taken 28 days after the second AZD1222 dose. This receptor was identified in an adult who received the AZD1222 COVID-19 vaccine. CDR3 coding DNA: TGTGCCAGCACTAGGGGGACTAGCGGGAGCGGAGAGCAGTACTTC. Its translation is CASTRGTSGSGEQYF.